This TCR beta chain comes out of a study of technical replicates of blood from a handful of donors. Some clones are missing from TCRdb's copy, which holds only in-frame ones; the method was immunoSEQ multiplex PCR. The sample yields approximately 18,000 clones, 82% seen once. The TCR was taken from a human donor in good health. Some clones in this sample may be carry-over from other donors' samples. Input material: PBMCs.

CDR3 residues: CSVRQGAGAFF. Written as DNA, the CDR3 is TGCAGCGTCAGACAGGGGGCAGGAGCTTTCTTT. The gene calls are TRBV29-1 and TRBJ1-1, with TRBD1 matching 10 bases. This CDR3 is built from 11 residues. Per the germline V gene, CDR1 is SQVTM and CDR2 is ANQGSEA. Germline trimming cut 6 bases from V and 10 bases from J; bases unmatched to any gene: 5.